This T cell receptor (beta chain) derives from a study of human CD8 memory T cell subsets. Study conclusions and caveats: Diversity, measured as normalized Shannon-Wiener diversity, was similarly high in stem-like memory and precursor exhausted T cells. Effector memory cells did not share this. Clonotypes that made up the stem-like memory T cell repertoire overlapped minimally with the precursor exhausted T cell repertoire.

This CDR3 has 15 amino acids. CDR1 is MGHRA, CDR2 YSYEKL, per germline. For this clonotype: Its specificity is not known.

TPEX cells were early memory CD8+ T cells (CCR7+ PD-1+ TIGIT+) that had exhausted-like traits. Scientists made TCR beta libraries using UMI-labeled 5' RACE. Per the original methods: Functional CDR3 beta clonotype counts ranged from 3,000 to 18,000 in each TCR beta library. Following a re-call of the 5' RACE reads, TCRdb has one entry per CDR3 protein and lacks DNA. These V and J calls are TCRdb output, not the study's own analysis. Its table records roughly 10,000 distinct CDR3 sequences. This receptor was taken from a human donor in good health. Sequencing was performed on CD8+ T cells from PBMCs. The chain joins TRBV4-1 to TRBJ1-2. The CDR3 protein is CASSQEGEGNYGYTF.